This T cell receptor beta chain originates from a study of control samples from healthy donors and cancer patients. The germline CDR1 and CDR2 sequences are MNHEY and SVGAGI. The CDR3 extends over 15 amino acids. Trimming left V 0 bases short and J 4 bases short, with 13 bases between. The assay was immunoSEQ multiplex PCR, and TCRdb's table has in-frame clones only and misses some. This sample carries about 100,000 clones, roughly nine tenths of them seen once, and the ten largest clones take over 15%. Sequencing used blood. This receptor was obtained from a woman between 50 and 59 years old in good health. The chain carries TRBV6-5 and TRBJ2-7; D uncertain. The CDR3 region is CASSYSFKPGYEQYF. In DNA form, the CDR3 reads TGTGCCAGCAGTTACTCCTTCAAACCCGGGTACGAGCAGTACTTC.